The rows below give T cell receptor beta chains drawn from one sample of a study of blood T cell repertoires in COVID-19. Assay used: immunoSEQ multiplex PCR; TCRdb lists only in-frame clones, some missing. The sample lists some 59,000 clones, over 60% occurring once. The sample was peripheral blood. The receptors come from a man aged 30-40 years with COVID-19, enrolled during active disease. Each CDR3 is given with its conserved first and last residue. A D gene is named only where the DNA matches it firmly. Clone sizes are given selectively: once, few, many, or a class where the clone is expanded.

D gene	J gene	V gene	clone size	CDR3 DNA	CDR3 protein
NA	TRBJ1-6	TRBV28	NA	TGTGCCAGCATGGACTTTTCACCCCTCCACTTT	CASMDFSPLHF
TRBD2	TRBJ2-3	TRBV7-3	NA	TGTGCCAGCAGCTTAATCGGCACTAGCGGAGGGGGGGCAGATACGCAGTATTTT	CASSLIGTSGGGADTQYF
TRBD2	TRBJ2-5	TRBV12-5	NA	TGTGCTAGTGGTTCTTGGACTAGCGGCACCAAAGAGACCCAGTACTTC	CASGSWTSGTKETQYF
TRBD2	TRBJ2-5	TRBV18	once	TGTGCCAGCTCACCGGGACTAGCAGAGACCCAGTACTTC	CASSPGLAETQYF
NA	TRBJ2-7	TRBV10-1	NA	TGCGCCAGCAGCCCCGGCACTACCCTGGAGCAGTACTTC	CASSPGTTLEQYF
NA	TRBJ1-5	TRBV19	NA	TGTGCCAGTAGTATGAACAGGGATGATCAGCCCCAGCATTTT	CASSMNRDDQPQHF
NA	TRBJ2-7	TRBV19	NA	TGTGCCAGTAGTTCAGGAATAGAACGGGAGCAGTACTTC	CASSSGIEREQYF
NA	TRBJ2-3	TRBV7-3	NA	TGTGCCAGCAGCTTAGTAAACTCACAAGGGGCAGATACGCAGTATTTT	CASSLVNSQGADTQYF
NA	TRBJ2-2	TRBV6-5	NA	TGTGCCAGCAGAGGACTACGCAACACCGGGGAGCTGTTTTTT	CASRGLRNTGELFF
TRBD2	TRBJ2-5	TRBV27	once	TGTGCCAGCAGTTTGTATTCCCCTAGCGGGAGGTTGGAGGAGACCCAGTACTTC	CASSLYSPSGRLEETQYF
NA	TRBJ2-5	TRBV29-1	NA	TGCAGCGTGGTCAGGGGTACGCGACAAGAGACCCAGTACTTC	CSVVRGTRQETQYF
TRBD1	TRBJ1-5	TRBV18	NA	TGTGCCAGCTCACCGACAGGGGCGGGCAATCAGCCCCAGCATTTT	CASSPTGAGNQPQHF
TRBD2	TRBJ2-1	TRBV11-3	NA	TGTGCCAGCAGCTTACCCATAACTAGCGGCTATGAGCAGTTCTTC	CASSLPITSGYEQFF
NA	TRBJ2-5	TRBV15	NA	TGTGCCACCAGCAGAGGACTAGCCGGACAGCAAGAGACCCAGTACTTC	CATSRGLAGQQETQYF
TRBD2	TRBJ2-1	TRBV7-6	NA	TGTGCCAGCAGCTTAGAAAAGGGACTAACCTCCAATGAGCAGTTCTTC	CASSLEKGLTSNEQFF